This T cell receptor beta chain was sequenced in a study of cytomegalovirus exposure and HLA in healthy donors. Study-level information: Roughly 180 million T cells yielded more than 90 million unique TCR beta sequences in earlier analysis.

As for this clone: Its antigen remains unidentified. Other nucleotide sequences from this sample produce the same CDR3.

The study's findings and limits: The sole available immune exposure information was CMV serostatus. Later on, an analysis found that several of the most significant clusters appeared to be linked to common viral pathogens, which included parvovirus B19. By a later analysis, the bulk of CMV-associated TCR beta chains appeared HLA-restricted.

The PCR made use of 60 Vbeta and 13 Jbeta primers. TCRdb's table, derived via immunoSEQ multiplex PCR, lists solely in-frame clones and lacks some. The sample lists over 140,000 clones; about 80% were seen once. Germline values: CDR1 SNHLY, CDR2 FYNNEI. The CDR3 runs to 14 residues. The germline V and J ends were trimmed by 9 bases and 0 bases, with 12 bases remaining between them. The chain employs TRBV2 and TRBJ2-1; D is unresolved. This TCR was recovered from a man aged 25 to 40 in good health and CMV-seropositive. The sequencing input was PBMCs. In DNA, the CDR3 is TGTGCCAGTTCGGCGGAAAGCTCCTACAATGAGCAGTTCTTC. This translates into CASSAESSYNEQFF.